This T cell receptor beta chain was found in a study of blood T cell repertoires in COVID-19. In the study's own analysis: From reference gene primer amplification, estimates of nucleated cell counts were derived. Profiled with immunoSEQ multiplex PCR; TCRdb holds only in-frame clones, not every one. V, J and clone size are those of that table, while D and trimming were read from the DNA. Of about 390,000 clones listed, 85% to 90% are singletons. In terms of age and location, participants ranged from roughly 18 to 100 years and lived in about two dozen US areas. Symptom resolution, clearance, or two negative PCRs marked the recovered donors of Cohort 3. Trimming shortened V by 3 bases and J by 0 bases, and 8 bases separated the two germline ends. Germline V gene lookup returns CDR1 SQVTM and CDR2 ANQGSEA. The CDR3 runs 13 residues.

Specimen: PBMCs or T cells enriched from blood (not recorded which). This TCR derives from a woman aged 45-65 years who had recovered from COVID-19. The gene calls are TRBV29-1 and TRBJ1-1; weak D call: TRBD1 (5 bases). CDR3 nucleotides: TGCAGCGTTGATAAGGACATGAACACTGAAGCTTTCTTT. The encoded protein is CSVDKDMNTEAFF.